Shown below are 30 T cell receptor beta chains from a single sample sequenced in a study of cytomegalovirus exposure and HLA in healthy donors. Primers included in the PCR were 60 Vbeta and 13 Jbeta primers. The table came from immunoSEQ multiplex PCR; TCRdb's copy has only in-frame clones and leaves some out. The profile shows 130,000 to 150,000 clones, around 77% of them singletons. Sequencing input: PBMCs. The receptors shown here come from a woman aged 50 to 60 in good health and CMV-seronegative.

This chain links TRBV5-6 with TRBJ1-2; TRBD1 aligns across 9 bases. Germline CDR1 SGHDT, CDR2 YYEEEE. The CDR3 is 16 residues long. The V segment lost 0 bases and the J segment 6 bases; nucleotides outside the gene matches: 9. The CDR3 region is CASSLARDRDTNGYTF. The DNA for the CDR3 is TGTGCCAGCAGCTTGGCCAGGGACAGGGATACTAATGGCTACACCTTC.

This clone was seen ten or more times. This chain connects TRBV6-4 to TRBJ1-6; TRBD1 matches 10 bases. Germline V gives CDR1 MRHNA, CDR2 SNTAGT. With V trimmed by 0 bases and J by 7 bases, 0 bases remained unmatched. CDR3 size: 15 residues. CDR3 nucleotide sequence: TGTGCCAGCAGTGACTCGACAGGGGGCAATTCACCCCTCCACTTT. It translates to CASSDSTGGNSPLHF.

This chain connects TRBV28 to TRBJ1-4; D is uncertain. The CDR3 consists of 13 residues. The V and J ends lost 5 bases and 9 bases respectively, with 13 bases between them. Germline lookup yields CDR1 MDHEN and CDR2 SYDVKM. The CDR3 DNA sequence: TGTGCCAGCAGTCTGCTCCCCCAGAAAAAACTGTTTTTT. Its protein is CASSLLPQKKLFF. Supplemented by reference TRBV28 and TRBJ1-4, the full variable domain reads DVKVTQSSRYLVKRTGEKVFLECVQDMDHENMFWYRQDPGLGLRLIYFSYDVKMKEKGDIPEGYSVSREKKERFSLILESASTNQTSMYLCASSLLPQKKLFFGSGTQLSVL.

This chain joins TRBV5-1 and TRBJ2-7; D unresolved. This CDR3 contains 16 residues. From germline, CDR1 is SGHRS and CDR2 YFSETQ. Trimming removed 3 bases from V and 0 bases from J, with 16 bases in between. CDR3 nucleotides: TGCGCCAGCAGCTCCAGTCTCGAGAGGAGCTCCTACGAGCAGTACTTC. Its protein product is CASSSSLERSSYEQYF.

V and J are TRBV4-1 and TRBJ1-2; TRBD1 might be the D (5 bases). CDR3 length equals 15 residues. V dropped 1 base and J dropped 5 bases, with 14 bases sitting between them. Germline CDR1 MGHRA, CDR2 YSYEKL. The CDR3 protein is CASSQGRRGGYGYTF. DNA of the CDR3: TGCGCCAGCAGCCAAGGGCGGAGGGGAGGGTATGGCTACACCTTC.

The chain combines TRBV6-4 with TRBJ2-1; 14 nucleotides align to TRBD2. V lost 2 bases to trimming and J lost 7 bases; unmatched junction nucleotides: 4. The V gene's germline CDR1 is MRHNA and CDR2 SNTAGT. The CDR3 extends over 16 amino acids. The CDR3 sequence: CASSDEGLAGANEQFF. As DNA, the CDR3 is TGTGCCAGCAGTGACGAGGGACTAGCGGGGGCAAATGAGCAGTTCTTC.

The rearrangement uses TRBV9 and TRBJ2-1; D ambiguous. This CDR3 has 17 amino acids. The germline gives CDR1 SGDLS, CDR2 YYNGEE. V was cut by 0 bases and J by 6 bases, with 19 bases left in between. The CDR3 bases are TGTGCCAGCAGCGTAGACGTGGGTCTAGATTCTTCCAATGAGCAGTTCTTC. Amino acid sequence: CASSVDVGLDSSNEQFF.

V is TRBV6-6 and J is TRBJ1-1; D unclear. Germline loops: CDR1 MNHNY, CDR2 SVGAGI (reference sequence). Trimming removed 7 bases from V and 1 base from J, with 7 bases in between. This CDR3 has 12 amino acids. This CDR3 reads CASTGRNTEAFF. Here the CDR3 DNA reads TGTGCCAGCACCGGGAGGAACACTGAAGCTTTCTTT.

V is TRBV5-6 and J is TRBJ2-1; 9 positions agree with TRBD2. CDR1 and CDR2 from the germline V gene are SGHDT and YYEEEE. This CDR3 contains 18 residues. Trimming at V came to 2 bases and at J to 6 bases, leaving 15 bases not matched to a gene. In DNA, the CDR3 is TGTGCCAGCAGCTTCTGGACTAGCGAGGAGGTTTCGGGCAATGAGCAGTTCTTC. This translates into CASSFWTSEEVSGNEQFF.

The sample holds a few counts of this clone. The V gene is TRBV6-1, the J gene TRBJ1-1, with a possible D match to TRBD1 (6 bases). CDR1 MNHNS and CDR2 SASEGT come from the germline V gene. The CDR3 extends over 13 amino acids. Trimming took 4 bases from V and 1 from J, leaving 7 bases between them. The CDR3 loop reads CASSATGNTEAFF. CDR3 DNA: TGTGCCAGCAGTGCGACAGGGAACACTGAAGCTTTCTTT.

This rearrangement joins TRBV5-6 to TRBJ2-7; perhaps TRBD2 as D (7 bases). Germline V gene lookup returns CDR1 SGHDT and CDR2 YYEEEE. V gave up 4 bases and J gave up 5 bases, with 16 bases separating them. The CDR3 spans 14 residues. The CDR3 reads CASSPRWGGHEQYF. Written as DNA, the CDR3 is TGTGCCAGCAGCCCTCGATGGGGGGGCCACGAGCAGTACTTC. Together with reference TRBV5-6 and TRBJ2-7, the CDR3 gives the full variable domain: DAGVTQSPTHLIKTRGQQVTLRCSPKSGHDTVSWYQQALGQGPQFIFQYYEEEERQRGNFPDRFSGHQFPNYSSELNVNALLLGDSALYLCASSPRWGGHEQYFGPGTRLTVT.

Note on this clone: Compared with germline, one end of the junction differs, possibly owing to a read error. The chain carries TRBV7-9 and TRBJ2-1; D is possibly TRBD2 (7 bases). The CDR3 extends over 16 amino acids. Per the germline V gene, CDR1 is SEHNR and CDR2 is FQNEAQ (reference sequence). CDR3 bases: TGTGCCAGCAGCCCGTCCTGGGGGGGCTCCAACAATGAGCAGTTCTTC. It specifies CASSPSWGGSNNEQFF.

The chain has TRBV5-6 and TRBJ2-1; 14 nucleotides align to TRBD2. Per germline, CDR1 SGHDT and CDR2 YYEEEE. V was pared by 4 bases and J by 7 bases, with 13 bases of the junction left unmatched. The CDR3 runs to 18 residues. The CDR3 sequence is CASSAGFGLAGGLNEQFF. The CDR3 coding sequence is TGTGCCAGCAGCGCTGGTTTTGGACTAGCGGGGGGTCTTAATGAGCAGTTCTTC.

This clone was observed a handful of times. The chain uses TRBV5-1 and TRBJ2-7, with TRBD2 as a possible D gene (5 bases). V was pared by 0 bases and J by 2 bases, with 9 bases between. CDR1 is SGHRS, CDR2 YFSETQ, per germline. The CDR3 is 14 amino acids. CDR3 DNA: TGCGCCAGCAGCTTGGACGCGGGTCCCTACGAGCAGTACTTC. Amino acid sequence: CASSLDAGPYEQYF.

This sequence joins TRBV28 and TRBJ1-6, with a weak D call TRBD1 (6 bases). Trimming pared 8 bases from V and 7 bases from J, leaving 21 bases between. Germline V gene data show CDR1 as MDHEN and CDR2 as SYDVKM. The CDR3 consists of 16 residues. The chain's CDR3 is CASASSLGQTNSPLHF. DNA for the CDR3: TGTGCCAGCGCCTCTAGCCTTGGACAGACAAATTCACCCCTCCACTTT. The whole variable domain, remainder taken from reference TRBV28 and TRBJ1-6, is DVKVTQSSRYLVKRTGEKVFLECVQDMDHENMFWYRQDPGLGLRLIYFSYDVKMKEKGDIPEGYSVSREKKERFSLILESASTNQTSMYLCASASSLGQTNSPLHFGNGTRLTVT.

The chain couples TRBV19 to TRBJ1-1; possibly TRBD1 for D (6 bases). This CDR3 comprises 17 residues. In germline, CDR1 is LNHDA, CDR2 SQIVND (reference sequence). With 1 base removed from V and 4 bases from J, the gap between germline ends came to 19 bases. The CDR3 bases are TGTGCCAGTAGTATAGGTGGGGTGACAGGAAAGGGCACTGAAGCTTTCTTT. Amino acids: CASSIGGVTGKGTEAFF.

The genes are TRBV7-2 and TRBJ1-6; 8 positions match TRBD1. This CDR3 region has 15 residues. The trim removed 2 bases at V and 7 bases at J, leaving 4 bases unmatched. Germline-derived CDR1 and CDR2 are SGHTA and FQGNSA. The CDR3 DNA reads TGTGCCAGCAGCTTATACAGGGGGAGGAATTCACCCCTCCACTTT. Residues: CASSLYRGRNSPLHF.

This clone was recorded only once. The gene calls are TRBV19 and TRBJ1-4; TRBD1 matches 7 bases. Germline values: CDR1 LNHDA, CDR2 SQIVND (reference sequence). Unmatched junction bases numbered 1, after V lost 2 bases and J lost 1 base. This CDR3 is built from 15 residues. The CDR3, as DNA: TGTGCCAGTAGTATATGGGACAGAACTAATGAAAAACTGTTTTTT. Translation: CASSIWDRTNEKLFF.

This clone has only one observation. V gene TRBV6-1 combines with J gene TRBJ2-1; 7 bases map to TRBD2. The CDR3 is 13 amino acids. V was clipped by 1 base and J by 7 bases; unmatched bases: 1. Germline V CDR1 and CDR2: MNHNS, SASEGT. The CDR3 region has the DNA TGTGCCAGCAGTGAAGTCGGGGGGAATGAGCAGTTCTTC. Protein product: CASSEVGGNEQFF.

The V call is TRBV19, the J call TRBJ1-4, with D perhaps TRBD1 (5 bases). Germline values: CDR1 LNHDA, CDR2 SQIVND (reference sequence). V was clipped by 6 bases and J by 8 bases, with 7 bases between them. CDR3 length equals 11 residues. This CDR3 reads CASRRGEKLFF. In nucleotides, the CDR3 is TGTGCCAGTAGGCGGGGGGAAAAACTGTTTTTT.

This clone was seen a single time. The J gene is TRBJ2-6, the V gene TRBV15, with a tentative D call TRBD2 (5 bases). The V and J ends lost 4 bases and 3 bases respectively, with 16 bases between them. Germline values: CDR1 LNHNV, CDR2 YYDKDF (reference sequence). This CDR3 is built from 17 residues. CDR3 in DNA: TGTGCCACCAGCAACGTAAGGTCGGGGTTTGGGGCCAACGTCCTGACTTTC. This encodes CATSNVRSGFGANVLTF.

The chain employs TRBV7-2 and TRBJ2-5; the D gene is possibly TRBD2 (6 bases). The CDR3 is made up of 12 amino acids. Germline lookup yields CDR1 SGHTA and CDR2 FQGNSA. Trimming took off 0 bases at V and 13 bases at J, with 12 bases between the two ends. The CDR3 here is CASSLASGVPYF. In DNA, the CDR3 is TGTGCCAGCAGCTTAGCATCGGGGGTCCCGTACTTC.

Concerning this clone itself: Other DNA sequences in this specimen translate into the identical CDR3. The chain is built from TRBV18 and TRBJ2-7, with 11 bases lining up with TRBD1. Germline CDR1 and CDR2: KGHSH and LQKENI. This CDR3 contains 15 residues. Losses at the gene ends were 3 bases for V and 3 bases for J; bases not matched to a gene: 4. The CDR3: CASSPRTGGVYEQYF. The CDR3 DNA is TGTGCCAGCTCACCCCGGACAGGGGGCGTCTACGAGCAGTACTTC.

The rearrangement joins TRBV4-3 to TRBJ2-3; TRBD2 agrees at 8 bases. From germline, CDR1 is LGHNA and CDR2 YSLEER. The CDR3 runs to 17 residues. V trimming: 2 bases; J trimming: 3 bases; junction bases outside the gene matches: 10. CDR3 amino acids: CASSQTGNGGVTDTQYF. The CDR3, as DNA: TGCGCCAGCAGCCAAACTGGCAACGGGGGGGTTACAGATACGCAGTATTTT.

A word on this clone: Its ends do not fully match the called genes, so a read error is possible. This chain uses TRBV7-9 with TRBJ2-2, with 8 bases fitting TRBD2. This CDR3 has 13 amino acids. In germline, CDR1 is SEHNR, CDR2 FQNEAQ (reference sequence). CDR3 region: CASSLEGTRGLIF. The CDR3 DNA follows: TGTGCCAGCAGCTTAGAGGGGACTAGGGGCCTAATTTTT.

This clone was recorded once. The chain uses TRBV19 and TRBJ1-6, with 7 bases that match TRBD1. The germline V gene has CDR1 LNHDA and CDR2 SQIVND (reference sequence). With V trimmed by 9 bases and J by 6 bases, 5 bases remained unmatched. The CDR3 contains 13 residues. CDR3 DNA: TGTGCCAGCCGACAGGGTGGTAATTCACCCCTCCACTTT. Residues: CASRQGGNSPLHF.

The chain recombines TRBV28 with TRBJ2-7; 8 bases map to TRBD2. Germline V gene lookup returns CDR1 MDHEN and CDR2 SYDVKM. This CDR3 spans 13 amino acids. V was clipped by 3 bases and J by 6 bases; unmatched bases: 4. The CDR3 region is CASSFSGGPEQYF. For the CDR3, the DNA is TGTGCCAGCAGTTTCAGCGGGGGACCCGAGCAGTACTTC.

The chain carries TRBV4-1 and TRBJ1-1, with TRBD1 as a possible D gene (6 bases). Germline CDR1 MGHRA, CDR2 YSYEKL. V was trimmed by 4 bases and J by 1 base, leaving 13 bases between them. CDR3 length equals 15 residues. The CDR3 DNA sequence: TGCGCCAGCAGCCGAGGACAGTCCAAGAACACTGAAGCTTTCTTT. As protein: CASSRGQSKNTEAFF.

The chain has TRBV5-1 and TRBJ1-2; D is undetermined. This CDR3 has 15 residues. Between the trimmed V and J ends, which lost 1 base and 0 bases, there was a span of 10 bases. Germline assignment: CDR1 SGHRS and CDR2 YFSETQ. CDR3 in DNA: TGCGCCAGCAGCTTGTTGGGCCCCCCTAACTATGGCTACACCTTC. The encoded protein is CASSLLGPPNYGYTF.

This clone was picked up a small number of times. J is TRBJ1-5 and V is TRBV27; 9 bases line up with TRBD1. The CDR3 spans 15 residues. CDR1 MNHEY and CDR2 SMNVEV come from the germline V gene (reference sequence). V was pared by 5 bases and J by 4 bases, with 6 bases of the junction left unmatched. CDR3: CASSLGTGRNQPQHF. The CDR3 nucleotides are TGTGCCAGCAGTCTTGGGACAGGGCGAAATCAGCCCCAGCATTTT.